This T cell receptor (beta chain) was sequenced for a study of beta chain features in type 1 diabetes. Study summary: The patient and healthy donor groups were comparable for age, gender and cell yields. Study-wide findings and caveats: Sampled from patients, naive, central memory and Treg TCRB repertoires appeared more similar than those sampled from healthy donors. HLA influence on TCRB rearrangement stayed unresolved here.

In germline, CDR1 is GTSNPN, CDR2 SVGIG (reference sequence). The CDR3 covers 13 residues. Between the trimmed V and J ends, which lost 4 bases and 3 bases, there was a span of 12 bases. Expressed TCRB transcripts were sequenced, since all the RNA that had been isolated was reverse transcribed. There were several million reads on average in the naive, central memory and regulatory T cell samples. This table comes from immunoSEQ multiplex PCR, and its TCRdb copy is limited to in-frame clones, with some not included. The sample lists approximately 150,000 clones; 8.5% to 12% were seen once. A note on this clone: Antigen: not known.

The sequence derives from a man aged 18 to 35 in good health. J is TRBJ1-1 and V is TRBV30; a possible D gene is TRBD1 (5 bases). Sequencing was done on a sample of naive CD4+ T cells from blood. The CDR3 coding sequence is TGTGCCTGGAATGGACACCCGCACACTGAAGCTTTCTTT. Amino acid sequence: CAWNGHPHTEAFF. Full variable domain (remainder filled in from reference TRBV30 and TRBJ1-1): SQTIHQWPATLVQPVGSPLSLECTVEGTSNPNLYWYRQAAGRGLQLLFYSVGIGQISSEVPQNLSASRPQDRQFILSSKKLLLSDSGFYLCAWNGHPHTEAFFGQGTRLTVV.